This TCR beta chain stems from a study of tumor-infiltrating lymphocytes in primary liver carcinoma. Across the whole study: Patients, male and female, were 30 to 69 years old. About 3.5 to 7.5 million productive TCRbeta reads were obtained from the samples, with similar numbers across tissue types.

cDNA specific to TCR beta was made from about 0.45 ug of total RNA, with a constant-region primer employed for priming. ARM-PCR was slightly modified, and three nested multiplex PCR rounds with it gave rise to the TCR beta libraries. It was with TRBV1-TRBV30 forward primers and a C-beta reverse primer that the first two PCR rounds were run, at about 9 cycles each. Each CDR3 protein gets one entry after TCRdb re-called the multiplex PCR reads with MiXCR. The sample consists of about 78,000 distinct CDR3 sequences, about 70% of them appearing once. Unsorted bulk tissue, about 17-34 mg of it, served as the source for co-extraction of RNA and DNA. This CDR3 has 14 residues. Looked up from germline, CDR1 is DFQATT and CDR2 is SNEGSKA (reference sequence).

This TCR was sampled from a woman aged 55-69 years with primary liver carcinoma and hepatitis B virus infection. The V and J genes are TRBV20-1 and TRBJ2-7; 11 bases align to TRBD2. Material for sequencing was liver tumor tissue from sampling region 4. Subset denoted: tumor region T4, right-lateral pole. In DNA form, the CDR3 reads TGCACTGCCTCACGGAATAGCGGGAGGGGCGAGCAGTACTTC. This sequence encodes CTASRNSGRGEQYF.